One and the same sample provided the 32 T cell receptor beta chains below, sequenced in a study of cytomegalovirus exposure and HLA in healthy donors. Primers for the PCR totalled 60 Vbeta and 13 Jbeta. Some clones are missing from TCRdb's copy, which holds only in-frame ones; the method was immunoSEQ multiplex PCR. This table holds roughly 180,000 clones, roughly 83% found once. The material sequenced was PBMCs. The receptors stem from a man aged 30 to 39 in good health and CMV-seronegative.

This chain uses TRBV19 with TRBJ1-2; D possibly corresponds to TRBD1 (6 bases). The V gene lost 3 bases and the J gene lost 3 bases, with 8 bases spanning the gap. This CDR3 comprises 13 residues. Germline V lookup: CDR1 LNHDA, CDR2 SQIVND (reference sequence). In DNA, the CDR3 is TGTGCCAGTAGTATTTCAGGGGACTATGGCTACACCTTC. Encoded protein: CASSISGDYGYTF.

J is TRBJ2-1 and V is TRBV12-5; 11 bases match TRBD2. This CDR3 spans 17 amino acids. CDR1 LGHNT and CDR2 FRNRAP come from the germline V gene. The V gene end was trimmed by 3 bases and the J gene end by 3 bases; junction bases not matched to a gene: 7. CDR3 loop: CASGFLRGLADYNEQFF. The CDR3 DNA follows: TGTGCTAGTGGTTTTTTGCGGGGACTAGCGGACTACAATGAGCAGTTCTTC.

The chain employs TRBV30 and TRBJ1-2; 7 positions agree with TRBD1. Germline CDR1 is GTSNPN and CDR2 is SVGIG (reference sequence). J lost 5 bases, V lost 7 bases, and 10 bases had no gene match. The CDR3 runs 13 residues. The CDR3 DNA is TGTGCCTTACGTCGGACAGGAAAATATGGCTACACCTTC. Its protein is CALRRTGKYGYTF.

This clone was detected only once. The rearrangement uses TRBV5-1 and TRBJ2-7; 8 nucleotides agree with TRBD1. The ends lost 2 bases at V and 0 bases at J; junction bases unmatched: 7. Germline lookup yields CDR1 SGHRS and CDR2 YFSETQ. This CDR3 is built from 16 residues. The CDR3 protein is CASSFHGQGGSYEQYF. The CDR3 bases are TGCGCCAGCAGCTTCCACGGACAGGGAGGCTCCTACGAGCAGTACTTC.

This chain links TRBV11-2 with TRBJ2-5; D is uncertain. The germline V and J ends were trimmed by 1 base and 7 bases, with 13 bases remaining between them. The CDR3 runs to 14 residues. CDR1 and CDR2 (germline): SGHAT, FQNNGV. DNA of the CDR3: TGTGCCAGCAGCTTAGGGTCCGAGAGGCGGACCCAGTACTTC. Amino acid sequence: CASSLGSERRTQYF.

This chain uses TRBV10-3 with TRBJ2-1; 9 nucleotides agree with TRBD2. The CDR3 loop spans 18 amino acids. CDR1 is ENHRY and CDR2 is SYGVKD in the germline V gene. V lost 3 bases and J lost 2; bases outside the gene matches: 11. Here the CDR3 reads CAISESGGGGGAYNEQFF. As DNA, the CDR3 is TGTGCCATCAGTGAAAGTGGTGGTGGCGGGGGGGCCTACAATGAGCAGTTCTTC.

This clone was picked up a small number of times. The V gene is TRBV5-1, the J gene TRBJ1-1, with D tentatively TRBD1 (5 bases). The CDR3 totals 17 residues. CDR1 and CDR2 (germline): SGHRS, YFSETQ. Trimming removed 6 bases at V and 2 bases at J, with 23 bases between. The CDR3 loop is CASTHRPFREDNTEAFF. CDR3 nucleotide sequence: TGCGCCAGCACCCACCGCCCCTTCAGGGAGGATAACACTGAAGCTTTCTTT.

Written as DNA, the CDR3 is TGTGCCAGCAGCTACAGGGGATGGATCCAGCCCCAGCATTTT. This translates into CASSYRGWIQPQHF. This chain connects TRBV6-5 to TRBJ1-5; 7 bases match TRBD1. Germline CDR1 MNHEY, CDR2 SVGAGI. J gave up 7 bases and V 6 bases, and 9 bases lay outside the gene matches. This CDR3 comprises 14 residues.

This clone has just a few counts. The V gene is TRBV7-3, the J gene TRBJ2-2; maybe TRBD1 (6 bases). Looked up from germline, CDR1 is SGHTA and CDR2 is FQGTGA. This CDR3 comprises 14 residues. Trimming pared 6 bases from V and 3 bases from J, leaving 11 bases between. The CDR3 is CASRGDTDTGELFF. CDR3 sequence (DNA): TGTGCCAGCAGAGGGGACACGGACACCGGGGAGCTGTTTTTT.

The J gene is TRBJ2-5, the V gene TRBV6-5; 9 bases match TRBD1. The DNA matches TRBJ2-7 better at its end, which makes the J call doubtful. The CDR3 sequence is 16 residues long. CDR1 is MNHEY and CDR2 is SVGAGI in the germline V gene. CDR3 sequence (DNA): TGTGCCAGCAGTTACTCGCGGGACAGGGTAGGTCACGAGCAGTACTTC. Protein sequence: CASSYSRDRVGHEQYF.

The chain is built from TRBV11-1 and TRBJ2-1; D not resolved. The ends were cut back, 2 bases at V and 13 bases at J, with 9 bases in the middle. The CDR3 has 11 amino acids. Germline V gene sequence: CDR1 SGHAT, CDR2 FQDESV (reference sequence). The CDR3 sequence: CASSLYDLQFF. CDR3 nucleotide sequence: TGTGCCAGCAGCTTATACGATCTACAGTTCTTC.

The chain employs TRBV9 and TRBJ2-7, with D uncertain. Germline V gene lookup returns CDR1 SGDLS and CDR2 YYNGEE. V gave up 0 bases and J gave up 1 base, with 5 bases separating them. The length of the CDR3 is 13 residues. The CDR3 here is CASSVGLSYEQYF. CDR3 in DNA: TGTGCCAGCAGCGTAGGACTTTCCTACGAGCAGTACTTC. The entire variable domain, with the rest obtained from reference TRBV9 and TRBJ2-7, is as follows: DSGVTQTPKHLITATGQRVTLRCSPRSGDLSVYWYQQSLDQGLQFLIQYYNGEERAKGNILERFSAQQFPDLHSELNLSSLELGDSALYFCASSVGLSYEQYFGPGTRLTVT.

The genes are TRBV5-1 and TRBJ2-7; TRBD2 agrees at 8 bases. V gave up 0 bases and J gave up 6 bases; unmatched junction bases: 11. Looked up from germline, CDR1 is SGHRS and CDR2 is YFSETQ. The CDR3 is 16 amino acids. CDR3 coding DNA: TGCGCCAGCAGCTTGGCGCCTAGCGGGCTTTTGGGCGAGCAGTACTTC. Translated: CASSLAPSGLLGEQYF.

This chain joins TRBV19 and TRBJ2-7; 13 bases are shared with TRBD2. Germline V gene lookup returns CDR1 LNHDA and CDR2 SQIVND (reference sequence). The CDR3 consists of 16 residues. V was clipped by 5 bases and J by 6 bases; unmatched bases: 10. This CDR3 is CASSLSGLAGAFEQYF. The CDR3 DNA is TGTGCCAGTAGTCTCTCTGGACTAGCGGGGGCCTTCGAGCAGTACTTC.

V usage is TRBV10-3 and J usage is TRBJ1-5, with 8 bases matching TRBD1. The junction had 6 bases not matched to a gene; V was cut back by 3 bases and J by 5 bases. Germline loops: CDR1 ENHRY, CDR2 SYGVKD. The CDR3 is 15 residues long. The DNA for the CDR3 is TGTGCCATCAGTGAAGGGAGACAGGGGCATCAGCCCCAGCATTTT. Translated: CAISEGRQGHQPQHF.

The chain links TRBV9 to TRBJ2-2; D is undetermined. The CDR3 loop spans 13 amino acids. Germline CDR1 is SGDLS and CDR2 is YYNGEE. Trimming shortened V by 4 bases and J by 2 bases, and 6 bases separated the two germline ends. The CDR3 region is CASSSTNTGELFF. The DNA of the CDR3 is TGTGCCAGCAGCTCAACAAACACCGGGGAGCTGTTTTTT.

This sequence joins TRBV7-8 and TRBJ2-7; tentatively, D is TRBD1 (7 bases). The CDR3 is 16 residues long. The germline CDR1 and CDR2 sequences are SGHVS and FQNEAQ. The ends were cut back, 0 bases at V and 2 bases at J, with 14 bases in the middle. The CDR3 region is CASSLAQGEVPYEQYF. The CDR3 DNA reads as TGTGCCAGCAGCTTAGCGCAGGGGGAGGTTCCCTACGAGCAGTACTTC.

The table lists this clone with a count of one. The chain carries TRBV7-3 and TRBJ2-2, with a weak D call TRBD2 (6 bases). Trimming pared 5 bases from V and 10 bases from J, leaving 17 bases between. CDR1 and CDR2 from the germline V gene are SGHTA and FQGTGA. There are 14 residues in the CDR3. The CDR3 loop reads CASSPRGLGEELFF. CDR3 nucleotide sequence: TGTGCCAGCAGCCCGCGGGGACTTGGGGAGGAGCTGTTTTTT.

This clone was found a few times. The chain employs TRBV5-6 and TRBJ1-5; D not resolved. CDR1 and CDR2 from the germline V gene are SGHDT and YYEEEE. Trimming cost V 0 bases and J 3 bases, with 10 bases left between them. The CDR3 is 15 residues long. The chain's CDR3 is CASSLGHSNNQPQHF. The CDR3 nucleotides are TGTGCCAGCAGCTTGGGGCACAGCAACAATCAGCCCCAGCATTTT.

The chain has TRBV18 and TRBJ1-1; 8 bases are shared with TRBD1. This CDR3 has 14 residues. V was pared by 3 bases and J by 3 bases, with 3 bases of the junction left unmatched. Per the germline V gene, CDR1 is KGHSH and CDR2 is LQKENI. The CDR3 loop reads CASSPVQGDTEAFF. The DNA for the CDR3 is TGTGCCAGCTCACCGGTACAGGGGGACACTGAAGCTTTCTTT.

The genes are TRBV19 and TRBJ2-5; 9 positions agree with TRBD2. The CDR3 length is 16 residues. Germline lookup yields CDR1 LNHDA and CDR2 SQIVND (reference sequence). Trimming took 1 base from V and 2 from J; bases not matched to a gene: 5. The CDR3 DNA sequence: TGTGCCAGTAGTATAGGGCCAGGACTAGCGCAAGAGACCCAGTACTTC. Residues: CASSIGPGLAQETQYF.

The CDR3 sequence: CASSAWRAGGYEQYF. CDR3 coding DNA: TGTGCCAGCAGCGCTTGGCGGGCGGGAGGATACGAGCAGTACTTC. J is TRBJ2-7 and V is TRBV7-2, with 8 bases that match TRBD2. This CDR3 contains 15 residues. Germline trimming cut 5 bases from V and 4 bases from J; bases unmatched to any gene: 10. Germline CDR1 and CDR2: SGHTA and FQGNSA.

The chain is built from TRBV27 and TRBJ1-1, with a tentative D call TRBD1 (6 bases). V was cut by 4 bases and J by 0 bases, with 12 bases left in between. This CDR3 region has 15 residues. Per the germline V gene, CDR1 is MNHEY and CDR2 is SMNVEV (reference sequence). CDR3 region: CASSSDRMMNTEAFF. Written as DNA, the CDR3 is TGTGCCAGCAGTTCCGACAGGATGATGAACACTGAAGCTTTCTTT.

The chain is built from TRBV7-9 and TRBJ1-4, with 9 bases lining up with TRBD1. Germline V CDR1 and CDR2: SEHNR, FQNEAQ (reference sequence). With V trimmed by 5 bases and J by 8 bases, 12 bases remained unmatched. The CDR3 spans 16 residues. The CDR3 sequence: CASSPGEGQGTEKLFF. The CDR3 bases are TGTGCCAGCAGCCCCGGAGAGGGACAGGGAACCGAAAAACTGTTTTTT.

The chain combines TRBV9 with TRBJ2-5; TRBD1 aligns across 9 bases. Trimming cost V 0 bases and J 7 bases; bases outside gene matches: 13. The CDR3 has 17 amino acids. The germline V gene has CDR1 SGDLS and CDR2 YYNGEE. CDR3: CASSVDPGTGPMATQYF. The CDR3 DNA sequence: TGTGCCAGCAGCGTAGACCCCGGGACAGGGCCCATGGCGACCCAGTACTTC.

The chain carries TRBV6-4 and TRBJ2-1, with D tentatively TRBD1 (5 bases). In germline, CDR1 is MRHNA, CDR2 SNTAGT. V was shortened by 6 bases and J by 11 bases, with 8 bases between the two germline ends. The CDR3 spans 10 residues. The CDR3: CASSSGQQFF. CDR3 coding DNA: TGTGCCAGCAGCTCAGGGCAGCAGTTCTTC.

This chain connects TRBV6-5 to TRBJ2-7, with 8 bases identical to TRBD1. The CDR3 totals 13 residues. In germline, CDR1 is MNHEY, CDR2 SVGAGI. Trimming removed 11 bases from V and 5 bases from J; junction bases left unmatched: 11. In DNA form, the CDR3 reads TGTGCCGTCTTAGCCGGGACAGGTAACGAGCAGTACTTC. Translated, it gives CAVLAGTGNEQYF.

This chain joins TRBV2 and TRBJ2-7, with D unresolved. Germline V gene data show CDR1 as SNHLY and CDR2 as FYNNEI. The V gene lost 3 bases and the J gene lost 3 bases, with 12 bases spanning the gap. The CDR3 is 14 residues long. CDR3 DNA sequence: TGTGCCAGCAGTGAGGCGGTGTTCAGCTACGAGCAGTACTTC. Amino acids: CASSEAVFSYEQYF.

The chain recombines TRBV11-2 with TRBJ2-5, with TRBD1 identical over 8 bases. V lost 2 bases and J lost 5; bases outside the gene matches: 10. CDR3 length equals 16 residues. Germline assignment: CDR1 SGHAT and CDR2 FQNNGV. This CDR3 is CASSLIGQGAWETQYF. The CDR3 DNA reads TGTGCCAGCAGCTTAATAGGGCAGGGGGCTTGGGAGACCCAGTACTTC.

The J gene is TRBJ2-3, the V gene TRBV6-4, with 11 positions matching TRBD2. This CDR3 has 15 residues. The germline V gene encodes CDR1 MRHNA and CDR2 SNTAGT. With V trimmed by 4 bases and J by 4 bases, 4 bases remained unmatched. The CDR3 loop is CASSVTSGGPDTQYF. The CDR3 DNA is TGTGCCAGCAGTGTAACTAGCGGGGGCCCAGATACGCAGTATTTT.

This clone was recorded only once. V usage is TRBV25-1 and J usage is TRBJ1-1; possible D gene TRBD1, 6 bases. The length of the CDR3 is 16 residues. The V end lost 7 bases, the J end lost 1 base, and 19 bases lay between the germline ends. Germline lookup yields CDR1 MGHDK and CDR2 SYGVNS. CDR3 nucleotides: TGTGCCAGCATTCGCGTCAGGGGCAAGGAGAACACTGAAGCTTTCTTT. Translation gives CASIRVRGKENTEAFF.

J is TRBJ2-7 and V is TRBV5-1; unclear D gene. The CDR3 totals 15 residues. Trimming cost V 0 bases and J 6 bases, with 16 bases left between them. CDR1 is SGHRS and CDR2 is YFSETQ in the germline V gene. CDR3 bases: TGCGCCAGCAGCTTGGAGCAGACACGGTACGCCGAGCAGTACTTC. This codes for CASSLEQTRYAEQYF.